This is a list of T cell receptor beta chains from one sample in a study of blood T cell repertoires in COVID-19. Repertoires were generated with immunoSEQ multiplex PCR, while TCRdb's copy carries only in-frame clones and drops some. The table has under 300,000 clones, approximately 89% seen once; the top ten hold approximately 5%. The sequenced sample consisted of peripheral blood. The receptors were sampled from a woman aged 40 to 55 who had recovered from COVID-19. The CDR3 runs from the conserved cysteine through the conserved F or W. Each record gives: J gene, clone size, V gene, D gene, CDR3 DNA, CDR3 protein. The D gene is left open where the match is weak. Clone sizes are given selectively: once, few, many, or a class where the clone is expanded.

j_call: TRBJ1-2; clone_size: .; v_call: TRBV20-1; d_call: .; cdr3_nt: TGCAGTGCTAACACAGGGTACACCTTC; cdr3_aa: CSANTGYTF
j_call: TRBJ1-1; clone_size: .; v_call: TRBV5-5; d_call: TRBD1; cdr3_nt: TGTGCCAGCAGCTTGGTCACAGGGGTGAACACTGAAGCTTTCTTT; cdr3_aa: CASSLVTGVNTEAFF
j_call: TRBJ2-1; clone_size: .; v_call: TRBV11-2; d_call: .; cdr3_nt: TGTGCCAGCAGCTGGGGGTTAGCGGAGAACTACAATGAGCAGTTCTTC; cdr3_aa: CASSWGLAENYNEQFF
j_call: TRBJ2-1; clone_size: .; v_call: TRBV24-1; d_call: TRBD2; cdr3_nt: TGTGCCACCAGTGATTTGCTAGCGGGAGCTAAGAATGAGCAGTTCTTC; cdr3_aa: CATSDLLAGAKNEQFF
j_call: TRBJ1-6; clone_size: .; v_call: TRBV6-5; d_call: .; cdr3_nt: TGTGCCAGCAGTTCAGAGAGAGGGTCACCCCTCCACTTT; cdr3_aa: CASSSERGSPLHF
j_call: TRBJ2-3; clone_size: .; v_call: TRBV6-5; d_call: .; cdr3_nt: TGTGCCAAAACACAGGGTCCCCGTGAAGATACGCAGTATTTT; cdr3_aa: CAKTQGPREDTQYF
j_call: TRBJ2-5; clone_size: .; v_call: TRBV24-1; d_call: TRBD1; cdr3_nt: TGTGCCACCAAGGACAGGCGAGAGACCCAGTACTTC; cdr3_aa: CATKDRRETQYF
j_call: TRBJ2-3; clone_size: .; v_call: TRBV7-2; d_call: .; cdr3_nt: TGTGCCAGCAGCTTAGAGGGGGTCCGAGATACGCAGTATTTT; cdr3_aa: CASSLEGVRDTQYF
j_call: TRBJ1-3; clone_size: once; v_call: TRBV18; d_call: .; cdr3_nt: TGTGCCAGCTCACCAGACAGGTCAACCATATATTTT; cdr3_aa: CASSPDRSTIYF
j_call: TRBJ2-1; clone_size: .; v_call: TRBV5-1; d_call: TRBD2; cdr3_nt: TGCGCCAGCAGCCACTCTAGCGGGGTAGCGGAGGAGCAGTTCTTC; cdr3_aa: CASSHSSGVAEEQFF
j_call: TRBJ2-5; clone_size: .; v_call: TRBV28; d_call: .; cdr3_nt: TGTGCCAGCATTCCAACAGGAGGAGGGGAGACCCAGTACTTC; cdr3_aa: CASIPTGGGETQYF
j_call: TRBJ2-5; clone_size: .; v_call: TRBV30; d_call: TRBD1; cdr3_nt: TGTGCCAGATCCGGGACAGAGCAAGAGACCCAGTACTTC; cdr3_aa: CARSGTEQETQYF
j_call: TRBJ1-2; clone_size: .; v_call: TRBV19; d_call: TRBD1; cdr3_nt: TGTGCCAGTACTCCGTCCGGCACAGGGGGCAACTATGGCTACACCTTC; cdr3_aa: CASTPSGTGGNYGYTF
j_call: TRBJ2-1; clone_size: .; v_call: TRBV6-5; d_call: .; cdr3_nt: TGTGCCAGCAGTTACTCTAGCGACAATGAGCAGTTCTTC; cdr3_aa: CASSYSSDNEQFF
j_call: TRBJ1-1; clone_size: few; v_call: TRBV6-6; d_call: .; cdr3_nt: TGTGCCAGCAGTTACTCGCCGGGACTTAGGCCTGAAGCTTTCTTT; cdr3_aa: CASSYSPGLRPEAFF
j_call: TRBJ2-5; clone_size: .; v_call: TRBV7-7; d_call: .; cdr3_nt: TGTGCCAGCAGTTTTTCGGGGGATAACCAAGAGACCCAGTACTTC; cdr3_aa: CASSFSGDNQETQYF
j_call: TRBJ1-6; clone_size: once; v_call: TRBV30; d_call: .; cdr3_nt: TGTGCCCTAACAGGGTATGGTTCACCCCTCCACTTT; cdr3_aa: CALTGYGSPLHF
j_call: TRBJ2-2; clone_size: few; v_call: TRBV9; d_call: TRBD2; cdr3_nt: TGTGCCAGCAGCGTAGAACTAGCGGGGTTCGGGGAGCTGTTTTTT; cdr3_aa: CASSVELAGFGELFF
j_call: TRBJ1-2; clone_size: .; v_call: TRBV7-2; d_call: .; cdr3_nt: TGTGCCAGCAGCCCGGAGGGTGACTATGGCTACACCTTC; cdr3_aa: CASSPEGDYGYTF
j_call: TRBJ1-1; clone_size: .; v_call: TRBV12-3/TRBV12-4; d_call: TRBD1; cdr3_nt: TGTGCCAGCAGCGTCCTACAGGGGGGGGAAGCTTTCTTT; cdr3_aa: CASSVLQGGEAFF
j_call: TRBJ1-5; clone_size: .; v_call: TRBV30; d_call: TRBD1; cdr3_nt: TGTGCCTGGAGTTATGGGACAGGGAATCAGCCCCAGCATTTT; cdr3_aa: CAWSYGTGNQPQHF
j_call: TRBJ2-1; clone_size: .; v_call: TRBV27; d_call: TRBD1; cdr3_nt: TGTGCCAGCAGTTTATGGGGGACAGCCTCCTACAATGAGCAGTTCTTC; cdr3_aa: CASSLWGTASYNEQFF
j_call: TRBJ1-3; clone_size: .; v_call: TRBV5-1; d_call: .; cdr3_nt: TGCGCCAGCAGCTTGGCGGGGTCTGGAAACACCATATATTTT; cdr3_aa: CASSLAGSGNTIYF
j_call: TRBJ1-2; clone_size: .; v_call: TRBV5-4; d_call: TRBD1; cdr3_nt: TGTGCCAGCAGCTTGGACAGGGGACTTTTGGACTATGGCTACACCTTC; cdr3_aa: CASSLDRGLLDYGYTF